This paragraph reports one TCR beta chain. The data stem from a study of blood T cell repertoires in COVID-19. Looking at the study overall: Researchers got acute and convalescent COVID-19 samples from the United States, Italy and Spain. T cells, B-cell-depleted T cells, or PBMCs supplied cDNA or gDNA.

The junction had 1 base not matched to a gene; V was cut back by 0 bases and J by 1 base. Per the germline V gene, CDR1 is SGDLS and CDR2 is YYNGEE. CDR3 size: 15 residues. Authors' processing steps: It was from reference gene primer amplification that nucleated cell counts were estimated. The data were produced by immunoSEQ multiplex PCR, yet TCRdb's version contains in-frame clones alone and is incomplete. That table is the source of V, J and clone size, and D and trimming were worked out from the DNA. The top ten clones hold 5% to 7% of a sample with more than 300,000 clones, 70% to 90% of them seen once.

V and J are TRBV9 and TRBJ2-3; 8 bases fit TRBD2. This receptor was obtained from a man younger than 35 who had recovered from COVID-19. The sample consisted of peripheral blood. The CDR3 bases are TGTGCCAGCAGCGTAGAAGCGGGGGGCACAGATACGCAGTATTTT. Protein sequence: CASSVEAGGTDTQYF. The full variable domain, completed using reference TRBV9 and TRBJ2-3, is DSGVTQTPKHLITATGQRVTLRCSPRSGDLSVYWYQQSLDQGLQFLIQYYNGEERAKGNILERFSAQQFPDLHSELNLSSLELGDSALYFCASSVEAGGTDTQYFGPGTRLTVL.